The 20 T cell receptor beta chains below all came from one sample that was sequenced in a study of T cell responses to AZD1222 COVID-19 vaccine (dated by TCRdb to 2020 to 2022). The time point label corresponds to: baseline before first vaccination. The library was prepared using the immunoSEQ multiplex PCR assay. Drawn from immuneACCESS, this table holds only the in-frame rearrangements with V and J called that TCRdb kept. Clones are partly lost; checked studies trace under half to an unresolved V gene and leave the rest unexplained. In this sample the table shows 100,000 or so clones, 70% to 90% of which occur a single time. The ten largest make up 2% to 3% of the sample. The sequencing used peripheral blood, collected on day 0 of AZD1222 vaccination. All receptors come from an adult in good health.

This chain links TRBV11-2 with TRBJ1-2; 10 nucleotides match TRBD1. The V segment lost 5 bases and the J segment 0 bases; nucleotides outside the gene matches: 12. Germline CDR1 SGHAT, CDR2 FQNNGV. There are 18 residues in the CDR3. The CDR3 sequence: CASSTYRRQGATNYGYTF. The CDR3 nucleotides are TGTGCCAGCAGCACCTACCGAAGACAGGGGGCAACTAACTATGGCTACACCTTC. The full variable domain, completed using reference TRBV11-2 and TRBJ1-2, is EAGVAQSPRYKIIEKRQSVAFWCNPISGHATLYWYQQILGQGPKLLIQFQNNGVVDDSQLPKDRFSAERLKGVDSTLKIQPAKLEDSAVYLCASSTYRRQGATNYGYTFGSGTRLTVV.

The rearrangement links TRBV28 to TRBJ2-3, with D tentatively TRBD1 or TRBD2 (6 bases each). The CDR3 runs 15 residues. V lost 7 bases and J 1 base, leaving 15 bases between the germline ends. The germline V gene has CDR1 MDHEN and CDR2 SYDVKM. CDR3 amino acids: CASTPGGYGTDTQYF. The CDR3 nucleotides read TGTGCCAGCACCCCCGGGGGCTATGGCACAGATACGCAGTATTTT.

V gene TRBV5-4 combines with J gene TRBJ1-6; weak D call: TRBD1 (5 bases). From germline, CDR1 is SGHNT and CDR2 YYREEE (reference sequence). This CDR3 spans 14 amino acids. The germline V and J ends were trimmed by 7 bases and 7 bases, with 15 bases remaining between them. CDR3 amino acids: CASASGGANSPLHF. CDR3 coding DNA: TGTGCCAGCGCCTCCGGCGGGGCGAATTCACCCCTCCACTTT.

This chain connects TRBV11-3 to TRBJ1-2; 9 nucleotides match TRBD1. Germline assignment: CDR1 SGHNT and CDR2 YENEEA. V was clipped by 4 bases and J by 3 bases; unmatched bases: 15. The CDR3 covers 18 residues. The CDR3 DNA reads as TGTGCCAGCAGCTCTACCGCTCCGGGACAGGGTTACTACTATGGCTACACCTTC. This codes for CASSSTAPGQGYYYGYTF.

The rearrangement joins TRBV3-1 (or the pseudogene TRBV3-2) to TRBJ1-6; D remains ambiguous. Per germline, CDR1 LGHDT and CDR2 YNNKEL (reference sequence). With 4 bases removed from V and 14 bases from J, the gap between germline ends came to 15 bases. This CDR3 has 13 residues. CDR3 region: CASSLGTPLALHF. The DNA for the CDR3 is TGTGCCAGCAGCCTAGGAACACCTTTGGCCCTCCACTTT.

J is TRBJ2-2 and V is TRBV10-2, with unresolved D. Trimming took off 7 bases at V and 3 bases at J, with 3 bases between the two ends. From germline, CDR1 is WSHSY and CDR2 SAAADI. CDR3 size: 11 residues. The CDR3 loop is CASTHTGELFF. The CDR3 nucleotides read TGCGCCAGCACCCACACCGGGGAGCTGTTTTTT.

The CDR3 DNA reads as TGTGCCAGCAGTCCCATGGCGGGGGTAGGGACTGAAGCTTTCTTT. Amino acid sequence: CASSPMAGVGTEAFF. This chain connects TRBV6-5 to TRBJ1-1, with D perhaps TRBD1 (5 bases). V shed 5 bases and J shed 5 bases, with 18 bases lying between them. CDR3 length: 15 residues. Germline V gives CDR1 MNHEY, CDR2 SVGAGI.

The J gene is TRBJ1-2, the V gene TRBV6-5; D gene ambiguous. This CDR3 comprises 14 residues. V was cut by 6 bases and J by 6 bases, with 17 bases left in between. Germline V gives CDR1 MNHEY, CDR2 SVGAGI. CDR3: CASRLDRNLDGYTF. CDR3 nucleotide sequence: TGTGCCAGCAGACTAGATAGGAACCTTGATGGCTACACCTTC.

CDR3 in amino acids: CASSFGGTSGQETQYF. DNA for the CDR3: TGTGCCAGCAGCTTTGGCGGGACTAGCGGCCAAGAGACCCAGTACTTC. V usage is TRBV7-2 and J usage is TRBJ2-5; 11 nucleotides agree with TRBD2. J was trimmed by 1 base and V by 3 bases; bases with no gene match: 4. The germline CDR1 and CDR2 sequences are SGHTA and FQGNSA. The CDR3 extends over 16 amino acids.

Here the CDR3 reads CASSLGDGGLDQPQHF. The CDR3 nucleotides read TGCGCCAGCAGCTTGGGGGACGGAGGGTTGGATCAGCCCCAGCATTTT. This chain connects TRBV5-1 to TRBJ1-5; tentative D call: TRBD1 (5 bases). V shed 0 bases and J shed 5 bases, with 15 bases lying between them. Germline V lookup: CDR1 SGHRS, CDR2 YFSETQ. This CDR3 contains 16 residues.

V is TRBV6-5 and J is TRBJ1-2, with D possibly TRBD1 on 5 matching bases. Trimming pared 6 bases from V and 6 bases from J, leaving 11 bases between. This CDR3 has 12 amino acids. The germline CDR1 and CDR2 sequences are MNHEY and SVGAGI. For the CDR3, the DNA is TGTGCCAGCAGCTTGGACACTAATGGCTACACCTTC. It translates to CASSLDTNGYTF.

The chain has TRBV6-2 or TRBV6-3 and TRBJ1-5; D is ambiguous. Germline CDR1 is MNHEY and CDR2 is SVGEGT. Between the trimmed V and J ends, which lost 5 bases and 7 bases, there was a span of 18 bases. CDR3 size: 15 residues. The CDR3 coding sequence is TGTGCCAGCAGTCCCGACTCAACCTCTGGACAGCCCCAGCATTTT. Amino acids: CASSPDSTSGQPQHF.

The DNA of the CDR3 is TGCGCCAGCAGCCAAGAATGGGGGAGAGGCGAGCAGTACTTC. Translated: CASSQEWGRGEQYF. The V call is TRBV4-1, the J call TRBJ2-7; D is tentatively TRBD1 or TRBD2 (5 bases each). Germline V lookup: CDR1 MGHRA, CDR2 YSYEKL. V lost 0 bases, J lost 6 bases, and 12 bases lay in between. This CDR3 spans 14 amino acids.

The V call is TRBV1, the J call TRBJ2-1; the listed D gene, TRBD1, was not tested against the DNA. TRBV1 is a pseudogene locus. This CDR3 is 19 amino acids long. The CDR3 sequence: CTSSIRDRGLLNYYNEQFF. For the CDR3, the DNA is TGCACCAGCAGCATCCGAGACAGGGGCCTTCTCAATTACTACAATGAGCAGTTCTTC.

A few counts support this clone. This sample includes further DNA sequences coding for the same CDR3. This sequence joins TRBV5-6 and TRBJ1-4; 8 bases are shared with TRBD1. The CDR3 is made up of 14 amino acids. Germline trimming cut 2 bases from V and 7 bases from J; bases unmatched to any gene: 4. CDR1 SGHDT and CDR2 YYEEEE come from the germline V gene. In nucleotides, the CDR3 is TGTGCCAGCAGCTTTGGACAGGGCAGTGAAAAACTGTTTTTT. The encoded protein is CASSFGQGSEKLFF.

This clone was counted a single time. The rearrangement links TRBV15 to TRBJ1-1; D not certain. This CDR3 has 15 amino acids. Germline V gene data show CDR1 as LNHNV and CDR2 as YYDKDF (reference sequence). Trimming pared 0 bases from V and 1 base from J, leaving 9 bases between. The CDR3 protein is CATSRDRRGNTEAFF. The CDR3, as DNA: TGTGCCACCAGCAGAGACCGAAGAGGGAACACTGAAGCTTTCTTT.

This clone was picked up one time. The chain employs TRBV29-1 and TRBJ1-1; D gene ambiguous. The CDR3 has 11 amino acids. The germline gives CDR1 SQVTM, CDR2 ANQGSEA. Trimming removed 6 bases at V and 4 bases at J, with 9 bases between. For the CDR3, the DNA is TGCAGCGTAGGTGGGAGCACTGAAGCTTTCTTT. It is translated as CSVGGSTEAFF.

This chain joins TRBV29-1 and TRBJ1-2; no reliable D call. Germline V gives CDR1 SQVTM, CDR2 ANQGSEA. This CDR3 has 13 amino acids. V was pared by 6 bases and J by 4 bases, with 15 bases between. The CDR3 protein is CSVGGGSGYGYTF. The CDR3 DNA is TGCAGCGTGGGCGGAGGGTCTGGCTATGGCTACACCTTC. Full variable domain (outside the CDR3, taken from reference TRBV29-1 and TRBJ1-2): SAVISQKPSRDICQRGTSLTIQCQVDSQVTMMFWYRQQPGQSLTLIATANQGSEATYESGFVIDKFPISRPNLTFSTLTVSNMSPEDSSIYLCSVGGGSGYGYTFGSGTRLTVV.

The chain joins TRBV19 to TRBJ2-5, with 9 bases matching TRBD2. Germline V gives CDR1 LNHDA, CDR2 SQIVND (reference sequence). The CDR3 covers 13 residues. The junction had 1 base not matched to a gene; V was cut back by 6 bases and J by 2 bases. CDR3 amino acids: CASRGLAQETQYF. The CDR3 coding sequence is TGTGCCAGTAGGGGACTAGCACAAGAGACCCAGTACTTC.

The chain joins TRBV9 to TRBJ2-3, with D perhaps assigned TRBD1 or TRBD2 (5 bases each). The V gene's germline CDR1 is SGDLS and CDR2 YYNGEE. CDR3 size: 14 residues. V lost 2 bases and J 4 bases, leaving 11 bases between the germline ends. CDR3 DNA: TGTGCCAGCAGCGTGGGGACCGCGGCAGATACGCAGTATTTT. It is translated as CASSVGTAADTQYF.